A selection of T cell receptor beta chains follows, all from one sample in a study of OX40 agonist ivuxolimab in advanced cancers. Libraries were prepared by immunoSEQ multiplex PCR; TCRdb keeps only in-frame clonotypes and omits some of them. The sample contains over 50,000 clones, about 82% of which appear only once. The sample consisted of CD4+ or CD8+ T cells sorted from blood, taken in a trial of the OX40 agonist ivuxolimab. These receptors were taken from an adult with an advanced solid tumor such as melanoma, head and neck, liver or kidney cancer. Each CDR3 is given with its conserved first and last residue. D genes are given only for firm matches. Where a row states a size, it is once, few, many or the class of an expanded clone; other rows omit it.

abundance	d_gene	v_gene	j_gene	CDR3aa	CDR3nt
.	.	TRBV18	TRBJ1-2	CASSPGGDYGYTF	TGTGCCAGCTCACCAGGGGGCGACTATGGCTACACCTTC
.	.	TRBV29-1	TRBJ1-2	CSVEDPTPGQRYGYTF	TGCAGCGTTGAAGATCCCACCCCGGGACAACGGTATGGCTACACCTTC
.	.	TRBV5-1	TRBJ2-5	CASSPDLARQETQYF	TGCGCCAGCAGCCCGGATCTAGCGCGACAAGAGACCCAGTACTTC
.	.	TRBV7-9	TRBJ1-4	CASSRGSRESEKLFF	TGTGCCAGCAGCCGAGGGAGCAGGGAAAGTGAAAAACTGTTTTTT
once	.	TRBV10-3	TRBJ2-7	CAISESGRVGADSGEQYF	TGTGCCATCAGTGAGTCTGGGAGAGTAGGGGCCGACTCGGGGGAGCAGTACTTC
.	TRBD2	TRBV19	TRBJ2-3	CASRPLAGGGTDTQYF	TGTGCCAGTAGACCACTAGCGGGGGGCGGCACAGATACGCAGTATTTT
.	TRBD1	TRBV7-3	TRBJ2-7	CASSLRGQGLEQYF	TGTGCCAGCAGCTTAAGAGGACAGGGTTTGGAGCAGTACTTC
.	TRBD1	TRBV6-1	TRBJ2-7	CASIDRDATYEQYF	TGTGCCAGCATCGACAGGGATGCAACGTACGAGCAGTACTTC
.	TRBD2	TRBV7-2	TRBJ2-3	CASSPAGVPGTQYF	TGTGCCAGCAGCCCGGCGGGGGTTCCGGGGACGCAGTATTTT
.	.	TRBV6-6	TRBJ1-1	CASSYGDILNTEAFF	TGTGCCAGCAGTTACGGTGACATATTGAACACTGAAGCTTTCTTT
.	TRBD2	TRBV19	TRBJ2-7	CASQSRAGHYEQYF	TGTGCCAGCCAATCACGAGCGGGGCACTACGAGCAGTACTTC
.	.	TRBV5-5	TRBJ1-4	CASSGGAANEKLFF	TGTGCCAGCAGCGGGGGGGCTGCTAATGAAAAACTGTTTTTT
.	TRBD1	TRBV7-9	TRBJ1-2	CASSLLGQGHRNGYTF	TGTGCCAGCAGCTTACTGGGACAGGGCCATCGCAATGGCTACACCTTC
few	.	TRBV9	TRBJ1-2	CASSVEEWARYGYTF	TGTGCCAGCAGCGTAGAAGAGTGGGCCCGGTATGGCTACACCTTC
.	TRBD1	TRBV7-9	TRBJ2-3	CASSADRFLADTQYF	TGTGCCAGCAGCGCGGACAGGTTCCTCGCAGATACGCAGTATTTT
.	TRBD2	TRBV19	TRBJ2-7	CASSHLPGISGEYEQYF	TGTGCCAGTAGTCACCTCCCAGGGATTAGCGGGGAATACGAGCAGTACTTC